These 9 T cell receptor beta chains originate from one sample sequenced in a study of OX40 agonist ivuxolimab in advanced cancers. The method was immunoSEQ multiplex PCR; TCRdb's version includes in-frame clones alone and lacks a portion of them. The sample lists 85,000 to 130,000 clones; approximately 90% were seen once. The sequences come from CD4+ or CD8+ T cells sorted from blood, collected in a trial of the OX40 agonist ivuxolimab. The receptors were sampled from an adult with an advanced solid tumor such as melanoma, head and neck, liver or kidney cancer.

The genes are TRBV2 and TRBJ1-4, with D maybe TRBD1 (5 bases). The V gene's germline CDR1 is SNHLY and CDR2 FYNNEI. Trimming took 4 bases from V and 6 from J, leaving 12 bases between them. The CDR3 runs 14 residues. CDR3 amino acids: CASSVQGGYEKLFF. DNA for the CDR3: TGTGCCAGCAGTGTTCAGGGAGGGTATGAAAAACTGTTTTTT.

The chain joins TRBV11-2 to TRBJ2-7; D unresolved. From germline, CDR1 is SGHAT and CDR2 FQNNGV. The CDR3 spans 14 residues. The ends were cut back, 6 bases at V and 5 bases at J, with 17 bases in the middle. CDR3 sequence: CASRKAAGINEQYF. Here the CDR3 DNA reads TGTGCCAGCAGGAAGGCGGCTGGGATAAACGAGCAGTACTTC.

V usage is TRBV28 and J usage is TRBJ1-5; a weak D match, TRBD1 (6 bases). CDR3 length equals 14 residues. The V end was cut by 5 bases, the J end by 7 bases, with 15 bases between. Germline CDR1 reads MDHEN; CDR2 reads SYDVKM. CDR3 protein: CASSLTGLEQPQHF. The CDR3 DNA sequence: TGTGCCAGCAGTCTAACAGGGTTAGAACAGCCCCAGCATTTT. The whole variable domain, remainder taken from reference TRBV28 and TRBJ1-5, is DVKVTQSSRYLVKRTGEKVFLECVQDMDHENMFWYRQDPGLGLRLIYFSYDVKMKEKGDIPEGYSVSREKKERFSLILESASTNQTSMYLCASSLTGLEQPQHFGDGTRLSIL.

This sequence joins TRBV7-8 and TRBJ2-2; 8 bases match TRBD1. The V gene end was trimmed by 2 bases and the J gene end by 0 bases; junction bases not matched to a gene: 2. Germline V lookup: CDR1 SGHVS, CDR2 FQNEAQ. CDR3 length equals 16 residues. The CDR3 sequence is CASSLRQGTNTGELFF. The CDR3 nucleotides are TGTGCCAGCAGCTTAAGACAGGGGACGAACACCGGGGAGCTGTTTTTT.

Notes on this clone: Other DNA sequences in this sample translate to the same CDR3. For the CDR3, the DNA is TGTGCCAGCAGCTTAGTTGTGGGATACGAGCAGTACTTC. This gives the protein CASSLVVGYEQYF. V gene TRBV7-2 combines with J gene TRBJ2-7, with D unclear. V lost 1 base and J 4 bases, leaving 8 bases between the germline ends. This CDR3 contains 13 residues. CDR1 is SGHTA, CDR2 FQGNSA, per germline.

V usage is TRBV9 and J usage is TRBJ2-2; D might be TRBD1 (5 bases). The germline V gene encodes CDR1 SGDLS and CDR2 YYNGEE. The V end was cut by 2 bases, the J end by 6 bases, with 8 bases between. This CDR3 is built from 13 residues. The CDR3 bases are TGTGCCAGCAGCGTGGGCAGGGCCGGGGAGCTGTTTTTT. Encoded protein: CASSVGRAGELFF.

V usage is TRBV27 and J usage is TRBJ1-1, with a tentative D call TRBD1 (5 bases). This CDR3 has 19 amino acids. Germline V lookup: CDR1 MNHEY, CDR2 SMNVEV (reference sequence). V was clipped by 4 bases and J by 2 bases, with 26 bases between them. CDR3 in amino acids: CASSYTYGGTEGRNTEAFF. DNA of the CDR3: TGTGCCAGCAGTTACACCTACGGGGGGACGGAGGGTCGAAACACTGAAGCTTTCTTT.

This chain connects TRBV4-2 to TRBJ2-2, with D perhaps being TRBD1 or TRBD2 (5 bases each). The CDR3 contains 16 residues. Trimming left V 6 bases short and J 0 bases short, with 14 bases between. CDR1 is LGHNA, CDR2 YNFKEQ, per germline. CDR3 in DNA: TGTGCCAGCAGTCCAGAGGGGAAGTCGAACACCGGGGAGCTGTTTTTT. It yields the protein CASSPEGKSNTGELFF.

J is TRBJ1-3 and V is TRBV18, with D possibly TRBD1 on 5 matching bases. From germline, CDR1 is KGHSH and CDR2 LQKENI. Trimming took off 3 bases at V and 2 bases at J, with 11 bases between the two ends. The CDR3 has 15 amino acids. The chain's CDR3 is CASSPSRETGNTIYF. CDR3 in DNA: TGTGCCAGCTCACCGTCCAGGGAGACTGGAAACACCATATATTTT.